The sequence of this T cell receptor beta chain was determined in a study of T-cell reconstitution after alpha-beta-depleted transplantation in children. Whole-study results and caveats: One year post-transplant, T-cell counts and diversity were largely derived from T cells produced anew.

Preparation of the TCRbeta library was carried out with unique molecular identifiers. In TCRdb, the PCR reads were re-called with MiXCR into one record per CDR3 protein. The sample has around 420,000 distinct CDR3 sequences; around 15% are singletons. The CDR3 length is 15 residues. V shed 5 bases, J shed 2 bases, and the junction held 8 bases outside the gene matches. In germline, CDR1 is DFQATT, CDR2 SNEGSKA (reference sequence). Of note for this clonotype: Its antigen remains unidentified.

This TCR came from a boy younger than two who had a stem cell transplant for Wiskott-Aldrich syndrome, so the T cells may come from the graft donor. This rearrangement joins TRBV20-1 to TRBJ2-1; 8 bases agree with TRBD2. Material: PBMCs, mostly from graft donor cells, obtained 360 days after TCRalphabeta/CD19-depleted stem cell transplant. CDR3 nucleotides: TGCAGTGCTCCGCGAACTAGCGGTGCCTACAATGAGCAGTTCTTC. It encodes CSAPRTSGAYNEQFF.